The next 15 T cell receptor beta chains were all read from a single sample in a study of blood T cell repertoires in COVID-19. The data were produced by immunoSEQ multiplex PCR, yet TCRdb's version contains in-frame clones alone and is incomplete. The sample has roughly 100,000 clones, just over 90% seen once. The sequencing input was peripheral blood. The source is a man aged 50-60 years with acute or convalescent COVID-19.

V is TRBV3-1 (or the pseudogene TRBV3-2) and J is TRBJ2-5; 9 bases map to TRBD2. Germline assignment: CDR1 LGHDT and CDR2 YNNKEL (reference sequence). Germline trimming cut 2 bases from V and 2 bases from J; bases unmatched to any gene: 3. CDR3 length: 15 residues. The CDR3: CASSQPSGKQETQYF. The CDR3 DNA reads as TGTGCCAGCAGCCAACCTAGCGGGAAACAAGAGACCCAGTACTTC.

Concerning this clone: The same CDR3 can be traced to other DNA sequences in this sample. The genes are TRBV7-2 and TRBJ2-7; 9 bases map to TRBD2. Germline V gene sequence: CDR1 SGHTA, CDR2 FQGNSA. The CDR3 loop spans 15 amino acids. V trimming: 1 base; J trimming: 2 bases; junction bases outside the gene matches: 3. The chain's CDR3 is CASSLGLAGAYEQYF. The CDR3 coding sequence is TGTGCCAGCAGCTTAGGCTTAGCGGGGGCCTACGAGCAGTACTTC.

The chain recombines TRBV10-2 with TRBJ2-2; TRBD1 matches at 8 bases. CDR3 length equals 15 residues. CDR1 and CDR2 from the germline V gene are WSHSY and SAAADI. Unmatched junction bases numbered 11, after V lost 8 bases and J lost 6 bases. The CDR3 is CASRRGQGSPGELFF. CDR3 coding DNA: TGCGCCAGCCGCCGAGGACAGGGATCACCCGGGGAGCTGTTTTTT.

In DNA form, the CDR3 reads TGCAGCGTGGTAACAGGCAACTATGGCTACACCTTC. It is translated as CSVVTGNYGYTF. The rearrangement links TRBV29-1 to TRBJ1-2; tentatively, D is TRBD1 (5 bases). Germline CDR1 SQVTM, CDR2 ANQGSEA. V lost 6 bases to trimming and J lost 2 bases, with 10 bases between them. The CDR3 consists of 12 residues.

The V call is TRBV24-1, the J call TRBJ2-1, with 12 bases aligning to TRBD1. The trim removed 5 bases at V and 0 bases at J, leaving 13 bases unmatched. This CDR3 is built from 20 residues. Germline CDR1 KGHDR, CDR2 SFDVKD. The CDR3: CATSGSGTGGSLSSYNEQFF. The CDR3 DNA reads as TGTGCCACCAGTGGTTCCGGGACAGGGGGCTCTTTGAGCTCCTACAATGAGCAGTTCTTC.

The V gene is TRBV7-8, the J gene TRBJ1-1; D perhaps matches TRBD1 (6 bases). Trimming took off 1 base at V and 5 bases at J, with 17 bases between the two ends. Germline values: CDR1 SGHVS, CDR2 FQNEAQ. The CDR3 covers 16 residues. In nucleotides, the CDR3 is TGTGCCAGCAGCTTAGTGGGGGCAGACTCCACTACTGAAGCTTTCTTT. This sequence encodes CASSLVGADSTTEAFF.

The rearrangement uses TRBV19 and TRBJ2-1, with TRBD2 identical over 11 bases. The length of the CDR3 is 16 residues. V shed 5 bases and J 6 bases; nucleotides not matched to a gene: 9. The V gene's germline CDR1 is LNHDA and CDR2 SQIVND (reference sequence). CDR3 region: CASSRAQLAGANEQFF. CDR3 sequence (DNA): TGTGCCAGTAGTCGTGCCCAACTAGCGGGGGCCAATGAGCAGTTCTTC.

V and J are TRBV29-1 and TRBJ2-7; a weak D match, TRBD2 (6 bases). The CDR3 length is 14 residues. Trimming pared 7 bases from V and 0 bases from J, leaving 16 bases between. Germline CDR1 reads SQVTM; CDR2 reads ANQGSEA. CDR3 protein: CSASIGGSSYEQYF. CDR3 DNA: TGCAGCGCCTCAATCGGGGGAAGCTCCTACGAGCAGTACTTC.

The chain couples TRBV7-9 to TRBJ2-5; 7 nucleotides line up with TRBD1. The CDR3 is 15 amino acids. The J segment lost 2 bases and the V segment lost 3 bases, leaving 6 bases of the junction unmatched. CDR1 is SEHNR, CDR2 FQNEAQ, per germline (reference sequence). The CDR3 reads CASSLTGSSQETQYF. DNA of the CDR3: TGTGCCAGCAGCTTGACAGGGTCCTCACAAGAGACCCAGTACTTC.

This chain's CDR3 is CATSDQGTTTQYF. The CDR3 DNA reads TGTGCCACCAGTGACCAAGGGACTACGACCCAGTACTTC. This sequence joins TRBV24-1 and TRBJ2-5, with 7 bases aligning to TRBD2. The CDR3 runs to 13 residues. V shed 4 bases, J shed 7 bases, and the junction held 5 bases outside the gene matches. Germline V gene data show CDR1 as KGHDR and CDR2 as SFDVKD.

The table lists this clone with a few counts. The chain combines TRBV6-2 or TRBV6-3 with TRBJ2-1, with 15 bases aligning to TRBD2. Trimming cost V 2 bases and J 6 bases; bases outside gene matches: 5. The CDR3 spans 17 residues. The germline V gene encodes CDR1 MNHEY and CDR2 SVGEGT. The CDR3 sequence is CASSYMGLAGGGNEQFF. For the CDR3, the DNA is TGTGCCAGCAGTTACATGGGACTAGCGGGAGGAGGCAATGAGCAGTTCTTC.

The chain has TRBV5-4 and TRBJ2-7; 9 bases fit TRBD1. The V gene end was trimmed by 4 bases and the J gene end by 7 bases; junction bases not matched to a gene: 12. Germline V gene sequence: CDR1 SGHNT, CDR2 YYREEE (reference sequence). The CDR3 loop spans 15 amino acids. CDR3 DNA: TGTGCCAGCAGCCCCGGTCCGACAGGGGGTTATGAGCAGTACTTC. Encoded protein: CASSPGPTGGYEQYF.

The V call is TRBV6-2 or TRBV6-3, the J call TRBJ2-7; the match to TRBD2 covers 8 bases. This CDR3 contains 15 residues. V lost 2 bases and J lost 3; bases outside the gene matches: 6. Germline assignment: CDR1 MNHEY and CDR2 SVGEGT. The CDR3 loop reads CASSYRSGSGYEQYF. The CDR3 DNA sequence: TGTGCCAGCAGTTACCGAAGCGGGAGCGGCTACGAGCAGTACTTC.

The chain employs TRBV7-9 and TRBJ2-4; 7 bases are a match to TRBD1. With 5 bases clipped from V and 14 bases from J, the junction kept 9 bases outside the gene matches. Germline V gene data show CDR1 as SEHNR and CDR2 as FQNEAQ (reference sequence). There are 12 residues in the CDR3. The CDR3 is CASSLTRGQEYF. In DNA form, the CDR3 reads TGTGCCAGCAGCCTTACGAGGGGGCAAGAGTACTTC.

The chain recombines TRBV12-5 with TRBJ2-1, with D possibly TRBD1 on 5 matching bases. The length of the CDR3 is 15 residues. Germline-derived CDR1 and CDR2 are LGHNT and FRNRAP. Trimming cost V 1 base and J 7 bases, with 14 bases left between them. This chain's CDR3 is CASGLGRANGNEQFF. DNA of the CDR3: TGTGCTAGTGGTTTGGGCAGGGCGAATGGAAATGAGCAGTTCTTC.